The next 22 T cell receptor beta chains were all read from a single sample in a study of blood T cell repertoires in COVID-19 (dated by TCRdb to 2019 to 2021). The method was the immunoSEQ multiplex PCR assay. TCRdb re-hosts the immuneACCESS table, in-frame sequences only. Its copies lack some clones; in the studies checked, an unresolved V gene accounts for under half of them, and the cause for the rest is not known. The sample has approximately 100,000 clones on record, around 82% of them singletons. The ten largest clones add up to about 11% of the sample. Sample: peripheral blood. These receptors all stem from a man aged 65 to 85 with active or convalescent COVID-19.

V is TRBV6-6 and J is TRBJ2-3; 12 bases agree with TRBD1. Germline loops: CDR1 MNHNY, CDR2 SVGAGI (reference sequence). Losses at the gene ends were 5 bases for V and 3 bases for J; bases not matched to a gene: 9. The CDR3 sequence is 17 residues long. The CDR3 protein is CASSQGEGQGATDTQYF. CDR3 DNA sequence: TGTGCCAGCAGTCAGGGGGAGGGACAGGGGGCAACAGATACGCAGTATTTT.

This chain uses TRBV6-5 with TRBJ1-5; D is unresolved. This CDR3 has 15 residues. CDR1 is MNHEY and CDR2 is SVGAGI in the germline V gene. Trimming cost V 0 bases and J 1 base, with 7 bases left between them. The CDR3 DNA reads as TGTGCCAGCAGTTACTCGTTACTGAGCAATCAGCCCCAGCATTTT. Protein sequence: CASSYSLLSNQPQHF.

The rearrangement uses TRBV27 and TRBJ1-2; 7 positions match TRBD1. This CDR3 has 15 residues. Trimming cost V 2 bases and J 4 bases; bases outside gene matches: 7. CDR1 is MNHEY, CDR2 SMNVEV, per germline (reference sequence). For the CDR3, the DNA is TGTGCCAGCAGTTTAGCCTACGGGACAGCCTATGGCTACACCTTC. Amino acid sequence: CASSLAYGTAYGYTF.

This chain joins TRBV6-6 and TRBJ1-2; 9 nucleotides line up with TRBD1. The germline V gene encodes CDR1 MNHNY and CDR2 SVGAGI (reference sequence). Trimming removed 6 bases from V and 5 bases from J; junction bases left unmatched: 7. This CDR3 spans 14 amino acids. As DNA, the CDR3 is TGTGCCAGCAGCACACAGGGGGCCCTTTATGGCTACACCTTC. This gives the protein CASSTQGALYGYTF.

The rearrangement joins TRBV18 to TRBJ1-2, with 7 bases fitting TRBD1. This CDR3 is 14 amino acids long. Germline assignment: CDR1 KGHSH and CDR2 LQKENI. J lost 7 bases, V lost 5 bases, and 10 bases had no gene match. CDR3 nucleotides: TGTGCCAGCTCAACCCAAATGGACAGGCGTGGCTACACCTTC. It specifies CASSTQMDRRGYTF.

This clone was counted a few times. V gene TRBV4-2 combines with J gene TRBJ1-6; maybe TRBD1 (5 bases). V lost 4 bases and J 7 bases, leaving 17 bases between the germline ends. CDR1 is LGHNA, CDR2 YNFKEQ, per germline. This CDR3 has 16 amino acids. The CDR3 protein is CASSRPGGKSNSPLHF. CDR3 DNA sequence: TGTGCCAGCAGCCGCCCGGGGGGGAAATCGAATTCACCCCTCCACTTT.

The rearrangement joins TRBV3-1 (or the pseudogene TRBV3-2) to TRBJ1-1, with D possibly matching TRBD1 (5 bases). The ends were cut back, 3 bases at V and 11 bases at J, with 16 bases in the middle. Germline assignment: CDR1 LGHDT and CDR2 YNNKEL (reference sequence). This CDR3 comprises 13 residues. The CDR3 here is CASSQVDGGRAFF. DNA of the CDR3: TGTGCCAGCAGCCAGGTGGACGGGGGAAGGGCTTTCTTT.

This rearrangement joins TRBV4-3 to TRBJ1-2; the D is unclear. The CDR3 extends over 13 amino acids. Per germline, CDR1 LGHNA and CDR2 YSLEER. Trimming pared 1 base from V and 11 bases from J, leaving 14 bases between. The CDR3 coding sequence is TGCGCCAGCAGCCAAGGCCGGACGGAGGAATACACCTTC. It encodes CASSQGRTEEYTF.

The chain carries TRBV7-3 and TRBJ2-1, with D possibly being TRBD1 (6 bases). The germline V gene encodes CDR1 SGHTA and CDR2 FQGTGA. The CDR3 is 14 amino acids. Trimming took 4 bases from V and 4 from J, leaving 11 bases between them. CDR3 protein: CASSSGTLYNEQFF. In DNA, the CDR3 is TGTGCCAGCAGCTCTGGGACACTGTACAATGAGCAGTTCTTC. Full variable domain (outside the CDR3, taken from reference TRBV7-3 and TRBJ2-1): GAGVSQTPSNKVTEKGKYVELRCDPISGHTALYWYRQSLGQGPEFLIYFQGTGAADDSGLPNDRFFAVRPEGSVSTLKIQRTERGDSAVYLCASSSGTLYNEQFFGPGTRLTVL.

This chain uses TRBV19 with TRBJ1-3; the match to TRBD1 covers 9 bases. The CDR3 covers 18 residues. V lost 3 bases to trimming and J lost 2 bases; unmatched junction nucleotides: 11. CDR1 LNHDA and CDR2 SQIVND come from the germline V gene (reference sequence). CDR3 bases: TGTGCCAGTAGTATCCCACCAACAGGGGGCGTACCTGGAAACACCATATATTTT. Amino acids: CASSIPPTGGVPGNTIYF.

This chain uses TRBV5-1 with TRBJ1-6, with 9 bases matching TRBD1. Trimming cost V 5 bases and J 10 bases; bases outside gene matches: 16. The CDR3 is 17 residues long. Germline V CDR1 and CDR2: SGHRS, YFSETQ. CDR3 sequence: CASREDRGAQLRSPLHF. As DNA, the CDR3 is TGCGCCAGCAGGGAAGACAGGGGGGCCCAGCTCAGGTCACCCCTCCACTTT.

In its sample, this clone was seen a few times. This chain connects TRBV19 to TRBJ2-6; 7 bases align to TRBD1. V lost 6 bases to trimming and J lost 1 base; unmatched junction nucleotides: 12. CDR1 LNHDA and CDR2 SQIVND come from the germline V gene (reference sequence). CDR3 length equals 18 residues. The CDR3 protein is CASRELKGARSGANVLTF. The CDR3 DNA reads as TGTGCCAGTAGGGAGTTGAAGGGGGCTAGGTCTGGGGCCAACGTCCTGACTTTC.

The chain couples TRBV5-8 to TRBJ2-1, with 10 bases lining up with TRBD1. From germline, CDR1 is SGHTS and CDR2 YDEGEE. The trim removed 6 bases at V and 6 bases at J, leaving 6 bases unmatched. The CDR3 consists of 14 residues. The CDR3 reads CASNPGQGFNEQFF. DNA of the CDR3: TGTGCCAGCAACCCGGGACAGGGGTTCAATGAGCAGTTCTTC.

This clone was detected only once. J is TRBJ1-2 and V is TRBV18, with 7 bases lining up with TRBD1. The germline V gene encodes CDR1 KGHSH and CDR2 LQKENI. V was clipped by 3 bases and J by 8 bases; unmatched bases: 9. The CDR3 is made up of 14 amino acids. CDR3 nucleotides: TGTGCCAGCTCACCGCCATTGACAGGGCTCGGCTACACCTTC. Its translation: CASSPPLTGLGYTF.

This clone was recorded once. The chain couples TRBV6-2 or TRBV6-3 to TRBJ2-3; D is unclear. Germline V gene sequence: CDR1 MNHEY, CDR2 SVGEGT. This CDR3 comprises 14 residues. Trimming removed 0 bases from V and 4 bases from J, with 8 bases in between. CDR3 nucleotide sequence: TGTGCCAGCAGTTACTCGAGATTGGCAGATACGCAGTATTTT. Translation gives CASSYSRLADTQYF.

The CDR3 is CASSLGQGHEKLFF. CDR3 in DNA: TGCGCCAGCAGCTTAGGACAGGGTCATGAAAAACTGTTTTTT. The chain links TRBV5-1 to TRBJ1-4; TRBD1 aligns across 8 bases. The CDR3 extends over 14 amino acids. Germline V lookup: CDR1 SGHRS, CDR2 YFSETQ. The junction had 3 bases not matched to a gene; V was cut back by 2 bases and J by 6 bases. The complete variable domain, with remaining parts taken from reference TRBV5-1 and TRBJ1-4, reads KAGVTQTPRYLIKTRGQQVTLSCSPISGHRSVSWYQQTPGQGLQFLFEYFSETQRNKGNFPGRFSGRQFSNSRSEMNVSTLELGDSALYLCASSLGQGHEKLFFGSGTQLSVL.

A word on this clone: Germline and junction disagree at one end, which may indicate a read error. The genes are TRBV6-2 or TRBV6-3 and TRBJ1-1; D might be TRBD1 (5 bases). In germline, CDR1 is MNHEY, CDR2 SVGEGT. The CDR3 is made up of 14 amino acids. CDR3 DNA: TGTGCCAGCAGTACAGGTCCGACCTCGCCAATTCTCTGGTTT. It encodes CASSTGPTSPILWF.

The V call is TRBV2, the J call TRBJ2-2; the match to TRBD1 covers 7 bases. CDR3 length: 13 residues. V lost 7 bases and J lost 4; bases outside the gene matches: 3. Per germline, CDR1 SNHLY and CDR2 FYNNEI. CDR3 bases: TGTGCCAGCACAAACAGGGGCACCGGGGAGCTGTTTTTT. Its translation is CASTNRGTGELFF.

The CDR3 DNA sequence: TGTGCCAGCTCACCACAGGCGGTTTACGAGCAGTACTTC. It translates to CASSPQAVYEQYF. The chain joins TRBV18 to TRBJ2-7; no reliable D call. Trimming removed 1 base at V and 4 bases at J, with 8 bases between. From germline, CDR1 is KGHSH and CDR2 LQKENI. This CDR3 spans 13 amino acids. Full variable domain (rest looked up from reference TRBV18 and TRBJ2-7): NAGVMQNPRHLVRRRGQEARLRCSPMKGHSHVYWYRQLPEEGLKFMVYLQKENIIDESGMPKERFSAEFPKEGPSILRIQQVVRGDSAAYFCASSPQAVYEQYFGPGTRLTVT.

This clone was seen just once. The chain recombines TRBV2 with TRBJ2-7, with 8 bases identical to TRBD1. The CDR3 totals 15 residues. V trimming: 2 bases; J trimming: 2 bases; junction bases outside the gene matches: 5. In germline, CDR1 is SNHLY, CDR2 FYNNEI. In nucleotides, the CDR3 is TGTGCCAGCAGTGAAACTGGACAGGGACCCTACGAGCAGTACTTC. Encoded protein: CASSETGQGPYEQYF.

The chain recombines TRBV6-1 with TRBJ1-1, with 7 bases identical to TRBD1. CDR3 length: 17 amino acids. Germline CDR1 reads MNHNS; CDR2 reads SASEGT. V lost 2 bases and J lost 1; bases outside the gene matches: 10. CDR3 DNA sequence: TGTGCCAGCAGTGAAAGAGGGGGCGGTAGGGCGAACACTGAAGCTTTCTTT. It encodes CASSERGGGRANTEAFF.

The V call is TRBV3-1 (or the pseudogene TRBV3-2), the J call TRBJ2-5; a weak D match, TRBD1 (6 bases). The CDR3 covers 19 residues. Germline values: CDR1 LGHDT, CDR2 YNNKEL (reference sequence). The V end was cut by 3 bases, the J end by 1 base, with 24 bases between. CDR3 DNA sequence: TGTGCCAGCAGCCACCCCGACAGGAGACAGGTTGGGCTCCAAGAGACCCAGTACTTC. It is translated as CASSHPDRRQVGLQETQYF.